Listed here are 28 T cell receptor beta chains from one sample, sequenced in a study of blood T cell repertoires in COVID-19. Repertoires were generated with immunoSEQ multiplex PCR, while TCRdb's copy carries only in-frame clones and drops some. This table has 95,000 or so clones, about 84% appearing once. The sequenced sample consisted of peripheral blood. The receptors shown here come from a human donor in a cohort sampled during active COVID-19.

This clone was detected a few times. The CDR3 protein is CSAPGWSGYTF. CDR3 coding DNA: TGCAGTGCACCGGGTTGGTCAGGCTACACCTTC. V gene TRBV20-1 combines with J gene TRBJ1-2; D is uncertain. Looked up from germline, CDR1 is DFQATT and CDR2 is SNEGSKA (reference sequence). The CDR3 has 11 amino acids. The ends were cut back, 6 bases at V and 8 bases at J, with 13 bases in the middle.

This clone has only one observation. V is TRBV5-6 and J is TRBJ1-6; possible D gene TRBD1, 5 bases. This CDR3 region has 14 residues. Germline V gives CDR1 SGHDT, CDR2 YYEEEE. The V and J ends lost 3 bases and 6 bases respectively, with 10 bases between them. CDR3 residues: CASSSRVGNSPLHF. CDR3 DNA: TGTGCCAGCAGCTCCAGGGTGGGTAATTCACCCCTCCACTTT.

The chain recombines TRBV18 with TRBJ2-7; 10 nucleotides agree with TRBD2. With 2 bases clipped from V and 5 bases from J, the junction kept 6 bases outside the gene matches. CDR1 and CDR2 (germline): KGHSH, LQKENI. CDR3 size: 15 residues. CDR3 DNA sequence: TGTGCCAGCTCACCAGGGCTAGCGGGAGCCAACGAGCAGTACTTC. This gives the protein CASSPGLAGANEQYF.

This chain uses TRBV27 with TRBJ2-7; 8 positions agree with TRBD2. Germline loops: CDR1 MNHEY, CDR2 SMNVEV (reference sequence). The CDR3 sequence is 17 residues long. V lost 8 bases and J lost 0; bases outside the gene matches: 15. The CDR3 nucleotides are TGTGCCAGCGGCCCTCACCTAGGGCGGGGGGACTCCTACGAGCAGTACTTC. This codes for CASGPHLGRGDSYEQYF.

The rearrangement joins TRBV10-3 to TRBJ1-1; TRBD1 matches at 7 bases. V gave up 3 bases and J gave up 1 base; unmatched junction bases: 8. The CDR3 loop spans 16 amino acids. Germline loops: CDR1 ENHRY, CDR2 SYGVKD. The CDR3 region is CAISDHDPGGNTEAFF. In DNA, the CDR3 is TGTGCCATCAGTGACCACGACCCAGGGGGGAACACTGAAGCTTTCTTT.

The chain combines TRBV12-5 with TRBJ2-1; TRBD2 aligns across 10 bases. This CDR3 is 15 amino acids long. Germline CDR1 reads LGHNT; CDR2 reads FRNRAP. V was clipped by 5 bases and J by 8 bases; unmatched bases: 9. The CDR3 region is CASGQAGGPVYEQFF. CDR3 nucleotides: TGTGCTAGTGGTCAAGCGGGAGGGCCCGTTTATGAGCAGTTCTTC.

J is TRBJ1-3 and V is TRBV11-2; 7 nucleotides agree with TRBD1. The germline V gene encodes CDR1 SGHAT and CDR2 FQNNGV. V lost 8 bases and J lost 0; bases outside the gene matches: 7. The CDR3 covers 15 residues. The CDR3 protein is CASSKGAHSGNTIYF. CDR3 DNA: TGTGCCAGCTCGAAGGGGGCACACTCTGGAAACACCATATATTTT.

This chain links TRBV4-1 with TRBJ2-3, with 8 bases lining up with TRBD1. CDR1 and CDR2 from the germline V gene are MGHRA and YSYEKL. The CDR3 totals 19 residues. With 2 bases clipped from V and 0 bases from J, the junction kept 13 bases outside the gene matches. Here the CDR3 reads CASSQRALRTGTSTDTQYF. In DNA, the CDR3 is TGCGCCAGCAGCCAACGCGCCCTTCGGACAGGGACGAGCACAGATACGCAGTATTTT.

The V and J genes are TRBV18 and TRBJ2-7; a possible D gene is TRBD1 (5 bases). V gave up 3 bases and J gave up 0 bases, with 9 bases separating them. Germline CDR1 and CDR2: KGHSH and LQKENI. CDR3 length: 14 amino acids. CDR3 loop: CASSPSTVSYEQYF. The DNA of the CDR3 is TGTGCCAGCTCACCTTCGACAGTCTCCTACGAGCAGTACTTC.

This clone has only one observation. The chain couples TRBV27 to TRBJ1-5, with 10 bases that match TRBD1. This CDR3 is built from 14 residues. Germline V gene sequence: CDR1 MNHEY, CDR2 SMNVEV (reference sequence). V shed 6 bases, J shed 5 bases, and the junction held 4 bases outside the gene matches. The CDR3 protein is CASSAGQGYQPQHF. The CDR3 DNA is TGTGCCAGCAGCGCGGGACAGGGGTATCAGCCCCAGCATTTT.

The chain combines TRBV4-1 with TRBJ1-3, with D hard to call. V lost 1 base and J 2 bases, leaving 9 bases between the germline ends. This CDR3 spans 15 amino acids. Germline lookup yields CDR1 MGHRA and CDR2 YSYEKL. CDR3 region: CASSQAQTTGNTIYF. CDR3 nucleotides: TGCGCCAGCAGCCAAGCTCAGACAACTGGAAACACCATATATTTT.

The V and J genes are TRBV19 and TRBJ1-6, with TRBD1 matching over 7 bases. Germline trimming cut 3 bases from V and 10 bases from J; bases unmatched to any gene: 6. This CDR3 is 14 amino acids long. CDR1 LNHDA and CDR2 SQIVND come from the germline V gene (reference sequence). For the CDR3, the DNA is TGTGCCAGTAGTATCGACAGGGATAGCTCACCCCTCCACTTT. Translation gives CASSIDRDSSPLHF.

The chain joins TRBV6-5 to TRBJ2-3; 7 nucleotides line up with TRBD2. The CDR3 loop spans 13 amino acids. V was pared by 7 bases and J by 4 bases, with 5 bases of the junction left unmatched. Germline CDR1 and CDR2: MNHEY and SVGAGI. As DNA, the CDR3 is TGTGCCAGCACCACGGGAGGTGCAGATACGCAGTATTTT. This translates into CASTTGGADTQYF.

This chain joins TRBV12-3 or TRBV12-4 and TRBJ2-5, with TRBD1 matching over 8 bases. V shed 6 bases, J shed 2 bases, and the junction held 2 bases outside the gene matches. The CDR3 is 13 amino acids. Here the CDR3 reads CASSRDRQETQYF. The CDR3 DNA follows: TGTGCCAGCAGCCGGGACAGGCAAGAGACCCAGTACTTC.

The CDR3 nucleotides read TGTGCCAGCAGCTTAGGGACAGGGGGCAACGCAGATACGCAGTATTTT. Translated: CASSLGTGGNADTQYF. The rearrangement uses TRBV11-2 and TRBJ2-3; TRBD1 agrees at 11 bases. V was pared by 1 base and J by 4 bases, with 4 bases of the junction left unmatched. The CDR3 extends over 16 amino acids. CDR1 is SGHAT, CDR2 FQNNGV, per germline.

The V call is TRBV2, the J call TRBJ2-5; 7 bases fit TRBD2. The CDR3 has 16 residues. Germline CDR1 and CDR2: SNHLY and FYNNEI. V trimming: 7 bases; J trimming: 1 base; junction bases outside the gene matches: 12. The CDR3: CASTPSWLAAQETQYF. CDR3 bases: TGTGCCAGCACCCCCTCGTGGCTAGCGGCCCAAGAGACCCAGTACTTC.

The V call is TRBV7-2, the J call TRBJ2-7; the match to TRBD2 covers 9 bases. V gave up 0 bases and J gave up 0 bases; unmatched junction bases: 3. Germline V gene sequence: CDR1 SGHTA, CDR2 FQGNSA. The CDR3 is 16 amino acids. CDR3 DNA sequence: TGTGCCAGCAGCTTAGCGTCTAGCGGGGCCTCCTACGAGCAGTACTTC. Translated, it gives CASSLASSGASYEQYF.

CDR3 nucleotides: TGTGCCATCAGTGAGTCGAGCTCCAATGAGCAGTTCTTC. Protein product: CAISESSSNEQFF. This sequence joins TRBV10-3 and TRBJ2-1; D is unclear. Between the trimmed V and J ends, which lost 0 bases and 6 bases, there was a span of 6 bases. Germline V lookup: CDR1 ENHRY, CDR2 SYGVKD. This CDR3 comprises 13 residues.

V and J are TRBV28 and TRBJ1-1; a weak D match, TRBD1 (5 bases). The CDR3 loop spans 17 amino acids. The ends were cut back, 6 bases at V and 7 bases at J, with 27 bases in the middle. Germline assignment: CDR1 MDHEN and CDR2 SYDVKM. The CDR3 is CASSSRDQGPKNFEAFF. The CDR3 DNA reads TGTGCCAGCAGCTCCCGTGATCAGGGTCCCAAGAATTTTGAAGCTTTCTTT.

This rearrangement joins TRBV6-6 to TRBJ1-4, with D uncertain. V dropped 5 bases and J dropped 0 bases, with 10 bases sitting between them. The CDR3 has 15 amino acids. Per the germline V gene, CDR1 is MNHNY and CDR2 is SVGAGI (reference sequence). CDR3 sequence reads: CASSRDGATNEKLFF. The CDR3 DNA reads TGTGCCAGCAGTCGCGACGGAGCAACTAATGAAAAACTGTTTTTT.

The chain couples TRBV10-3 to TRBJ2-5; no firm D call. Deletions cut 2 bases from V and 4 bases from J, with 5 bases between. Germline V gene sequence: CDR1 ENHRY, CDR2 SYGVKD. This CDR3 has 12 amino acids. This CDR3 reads CAISEPGETQYF. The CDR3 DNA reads TGTGCCATCAGTGAGCCCGGAGAGACCCAGTACTTC.

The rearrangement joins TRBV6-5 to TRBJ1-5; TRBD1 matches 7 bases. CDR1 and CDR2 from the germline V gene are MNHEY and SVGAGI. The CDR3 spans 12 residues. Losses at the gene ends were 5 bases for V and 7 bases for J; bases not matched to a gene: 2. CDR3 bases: TGTGCCAGCAGTCAGGGACAGCAGCCCCAGCATTTT. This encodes CASSQGQQPQHF.

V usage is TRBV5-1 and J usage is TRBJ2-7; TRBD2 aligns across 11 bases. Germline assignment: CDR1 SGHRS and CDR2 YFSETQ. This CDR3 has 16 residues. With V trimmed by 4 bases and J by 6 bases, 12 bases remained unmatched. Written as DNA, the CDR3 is TGCGCCAGCAGCGCGAGACTAGCGGGGCGGGGAGGCGAGCAGTACTTC. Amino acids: CASSARLAGRGGEQYF.

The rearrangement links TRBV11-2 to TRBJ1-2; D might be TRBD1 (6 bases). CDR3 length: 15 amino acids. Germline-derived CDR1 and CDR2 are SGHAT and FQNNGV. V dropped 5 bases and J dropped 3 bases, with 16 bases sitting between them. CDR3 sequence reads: CASSPLAGGDYGYTF. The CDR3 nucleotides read TGTGCCAGCAGCCCATTGGCGGGGGGCGACTATGGCTACACCTTC.

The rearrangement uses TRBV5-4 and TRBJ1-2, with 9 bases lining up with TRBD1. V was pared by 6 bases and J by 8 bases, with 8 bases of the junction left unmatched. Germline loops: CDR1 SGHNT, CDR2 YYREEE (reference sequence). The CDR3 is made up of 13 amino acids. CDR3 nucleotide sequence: TGTGCCAGCAACTTACAGGGGGCGCAGGGCTACACCTTC. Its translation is CASNLQGAQGYTF.

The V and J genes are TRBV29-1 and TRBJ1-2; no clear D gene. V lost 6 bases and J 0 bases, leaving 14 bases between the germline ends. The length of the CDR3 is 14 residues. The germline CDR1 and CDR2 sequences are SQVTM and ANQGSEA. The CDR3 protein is CSVGGPATNYGYTF. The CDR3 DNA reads TGCAGCGTGGGAGGTCCTGCCACTAACTATGGCTACACCTTC.

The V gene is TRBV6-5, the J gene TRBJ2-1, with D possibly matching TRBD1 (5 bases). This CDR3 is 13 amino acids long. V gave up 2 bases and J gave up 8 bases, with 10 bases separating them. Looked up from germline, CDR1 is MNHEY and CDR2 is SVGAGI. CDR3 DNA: TGTGCCAGCAGTTACCCTGGACAAGATGAGCAGTTCTTC. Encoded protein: CASSYPGQDEQFF.

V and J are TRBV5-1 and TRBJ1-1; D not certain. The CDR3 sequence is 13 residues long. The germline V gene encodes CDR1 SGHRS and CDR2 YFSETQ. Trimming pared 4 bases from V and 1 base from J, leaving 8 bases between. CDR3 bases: TGCGCCAGCAGCCAATCATCGAACACTGAAGCTTTCTTT. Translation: CASSQSSNTEAFF. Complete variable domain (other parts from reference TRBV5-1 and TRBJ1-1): KAGVTQTPRYLIKTRGQQVTLSCSPISGHRSVSWYQQTPGQGLQFLFEYFSETQRNKGNFPGRFSGRQFSNSRSEMNVSTLELGDSALYLCASSQSSNTEAFFGQGTRLTVV.